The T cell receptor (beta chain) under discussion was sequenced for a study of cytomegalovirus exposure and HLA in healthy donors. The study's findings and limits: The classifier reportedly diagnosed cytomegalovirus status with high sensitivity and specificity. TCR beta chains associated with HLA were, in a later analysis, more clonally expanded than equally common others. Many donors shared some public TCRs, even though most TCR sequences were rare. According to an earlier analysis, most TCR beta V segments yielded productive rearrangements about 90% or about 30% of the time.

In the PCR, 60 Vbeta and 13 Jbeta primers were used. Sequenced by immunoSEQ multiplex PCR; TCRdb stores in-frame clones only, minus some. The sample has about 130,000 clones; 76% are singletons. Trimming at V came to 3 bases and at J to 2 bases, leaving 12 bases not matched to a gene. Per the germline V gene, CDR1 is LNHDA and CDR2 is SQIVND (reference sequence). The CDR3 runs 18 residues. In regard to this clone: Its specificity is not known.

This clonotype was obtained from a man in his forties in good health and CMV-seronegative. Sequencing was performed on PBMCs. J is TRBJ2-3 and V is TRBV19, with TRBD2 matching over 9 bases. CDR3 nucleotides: TGTGCCAGTAGTATGCGGGGGCAGACTAGCGGACTCACAGATACGCAGTATTTT. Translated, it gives CASSMRGQTSGLTDTQYF.